This TCR beta chain was sequenced for a study of breast tumors, draining lymph nodes, adjacent tissues. Study outcomes and limitations: Compared with lymph nodes, tumors were less diverse; compared with nontumor tissue, more. Tumor T cell lymph node origin was a supported hypothesis, not proven. Most tumor T cells seemingly derive from lymph node, then expand in tumor. Tumor and nontumor repertoires were significantly more similar in luminal-like than in basal-like breast cancer.

TCRdb reprocessed the multiplex PCR reads via MiXCR and lists one record per CDR3 protein. The table has 13,000 or so distinct CDR3 sequences, around three fifths seen once; the top ten hold approximately 49%. A word on this clonotype: The antigen remains unidentified.

Trimming at V came to 5 bases and at J to 10 bases, leaving 1 base not matched to a gene. The CDR3 has 12 residues. Per germline, CDR1 SGHVS and CDR2 FQNEAQ. The chain combines TRBV7-8 with TRBJ1-6; TRBD1 agrees at 8 bases. The sequence was collected from a female donor with breast cancer. Some clones in this sample may be carry-over from other donors' samples. The sample comprised tumor-adjacent breast tissue. CDR3 coding DNA: TGTGCCAGCAGCCACAGGGGGTCACCCCTCCACTTT. This codes for CASSHRGSPLHF.